This TCR beta chain was documented in a study of liver allograft versus peripheral blood T cells. Study summary: The authors compared T cell receptor repertoires in transplanted livers with recipients' peripheral blood repertoires.

CDR3 length equals 11 residues. V was clipped by 5 bases and J by 8 bases, with 10 bases between them. Per the germline V gene, CDR1 is DFQATT and CDR2 is SNEGSKA (reference sequence). Study findings and constraints: Repertoires of T cell receptors that resided inside liver allografts reportedly differed from those in peripheral blood.

MiXCR, run by TCRdb on the reads, gives a single entry per CDR3 protein. Of around 1,200 distinct CDR3 sequences in the sample, approximately 14% were seen once. This clonotype is medium-sized. What it recognizes is unknown. The receptor comes from a human patient who had a liver transplant. These T cells may partly come from the graft donor. The genes are TRBV20-1 and TRBJ2-1, with D hard to call. The CDR3, as DNA: TGCAGTGCTGGTCTAGAAGATGAGCAGTTCTTC. Its translation: CSAGLEDEQFF.